This T cell receptor beta chain was identified during a study of blood T cell repertoires in COVID-19. This clone was observed a few times. The trim removed 4 bases at V and 7 bases at J, leaving 9 bases unmatched. Germline V gives CDR1 LGHDT, CDR2 YNNKEL (reference sequence). This CDR3 contains 16 residues. Libraries were prepared by immunoSEQ multiplex PCR; TCRdb keeps only in-frame clonotypes and omits some of them. This table has about 210,000 clones, more than 75% appearing once. This clonotype was sampled from a man aged 55 to 70 with acute or convalescent COVID-19. What was sequenced was peripheral blood. The V gene is TRBV3-1 (or the pseudogene TRBV3-2), the J gene TRBJ2-1; 11 bases are shared with TRBD1. Here the CDR3 reads CASSLTGQGARNEQFF. In DNA form, the CDR3 reads TGTGCCAGCAGCCTCACCGGACAGGGGGCGAGAAATGAGCAGTTCTTC.